These T cell receptor beta chains were read from a single sample in a study of T cells in Graves' hyperthyroidism and ophthalmopathy. TCRdb passed the multiplex PCR reads through MiXCR, listing each CDR3 protein once. The sample consists of roughly 170,000 distinct CDR3 sequences, approximately 17% of them appearing once. The material sequenced was blood. Source of these receptors: a woman between 45 and 60 years old with Graves' hyperthyroidism. CDR3s include the opening cysteine and the closing phenylalanine or tryptophan. A D gene is named only where the DNA matches it firmly. Not all rows give a size; the values are once, few, many and, for expanded clones, a class.

V: TRBV7-2
D: -
J: TRBJ2-5
size: many
length: 15
CDR3: CASSLARYPPGTQYF
DNA: TGTGCCAGCAGCTTAGCGCGGTACCCTCCGGGGACCCAGTACTTC

V: TRBV18
D: -
J: TRBJ1-4
size: -
length: 16
CDR3: CASSPGSTGLNEKLFF
DNA: TGTGCCAGCTCACCAGGATCAACAGGCCTTAATGAAAAACTGTTTTTT

V: TRBV20-1
D: -
J: TRBJ2-7
size: many
length: 14
CDR3: CSARAPVQTYEQYF
DNA: TGCAGTGCTAGAGCCCCCGTCCAGACCTACGAGCAGTACTTC

V: TRBV6-2/TRBV6-3
D: TRBD1
J: TRBJ2-3
size: many
length: 14
CDR3: CASSTDRVSDTQYF
DNA: TGTGCCAGCAGCACCGACAGGGTGTCAGATACGCAGTATTTT

V: TRBV3-1
D: -
J: TRBJ2-1
size: many
length: 13
CDR3: CASSQGSYNEQFF
DNA: TGTGCCAGCAGCCAAGGCAGTTACAATGAGCAGTTCTTC

V: TRBV6-2/TRBV6-3
D: TRBD2
J: TRBJ2-1
size: many
length: 16
CDR3: CASRLAGASSYNEQFF
DNA: TGTGCCAGCAGGCTAGCGGGGGCCAGCTCCTACAATGAGCAGTTCTTC

V: TRBV7-8
D: -
J: TRBJ2-7
size: many
length: 15
CDR3: CASSYSPLSSYEQYF
DNA: TGTGCCAGCAGCTACAGCCCCCTAAGCTCCTACGAGCAGTACTTC

V: TRBV28
D: -
J: TRBJ2-1
size: many
length: 13
CDR3: CASSLSRFLGGFF
DNA: TGTGCCAGCAGTTTATCCCGGTTCCTCGGGGGGTTCTTC

V: TRBV4-2
D: TRBD1
J: TRBJ1-5
size: many
length: 15
CDR3: CASSQEGQANQPQHF
DNA: TGTGCCAGCAGCCAGGAGGGACAGGCGAATCAGCCCCAGCATTTT

V: TRBV4-3
D: -
J: TRBJ1-5
size: few
length: 13
CDR3: CASSQGGGQPQHF
DNA: TGCGCCAGCAGCCAGGGGGGCGGCCAGCCCCAGCATTTT

V: TRBV19
D: -
J: TRBJ1-1
size: many
length: 16
CDR3: CASSNPSQAENTEAFF
DNA: TGTGCCAGTAGTAACCCCTCCCAGGCGGAGAACACTGAAGCTTTCTTT

V: TRBV2
D: TRBD2
J: TRBJ2-1
size: -
length: 15
CDR3: CASSEERGFHNEQFF
DNA: TGTGCCAGCAGTGAAGAGCGGGGGTTTCACAATGAGCAGTTCTTC

V: TRBV27
D: TRBD2
J: TRBJ2-1
size: -
length: 15
CDR3: CASSPLAGSYNEQFF
DNA: TGTGCCAGCAGTCCTTTAGCGGGTTCCTACAATGAGCAGTTCTTC

V: TRBV7-6
D: -
J: TRBJ1-2
size: -
length: 17
CDR3: CASSLNPSGTAAYGYTF
DNA: TGTGCCAGCAGCCTAAATCCCTCCGGGACCGCCGCCTATGGCTACACCTTC

V: TRBV2
D: -
J: TRBJ1-2
size: -
length: 14
CDR3: CASSNQAGGDGYTF
DNA: TGTGCCAGCTCGAATCAGGCCGGAGGGGATGGCTACACCTTC

V: TRBV3-1
D: -
J: TRBJ1-5
size: many
length: 14
CDR3: CASSKEGVNQPQHF
DNA: TGTGCCAGCAGCAAAGAGGGGGTCAATCAGCCCCAGCATTTT

V: TRBV15
D: TRBD1
J: TRBJ1-1
size: many
length: 16
CDR3: CATSRDLQGGSTEAFF
DNA: TGTGCCACCAGCAGAGACCTACAGGGGGGGAGCACTGAAGCTTTCTTT

V: TRBV7-2
D: -
J: TRBJ1-4
size: many
length: 15
CDR3: CASSLKSGWNEKLFF
DNA: TGTGCCAGCAGCTTAAAGTCGGGTTGGAATGAAAAACTGTTTTTT

V: TRBV28
D: -
J: TRBJ1-1
size: -
length: 12
CDR3: CASSRQPSRAFF
DNA: TGTGCCAGCAGTCGACAGCCCTCCCGAGCTTTCTTT

V: TRBV28
D: -
J: TRBJ2-7
size: -
length: 13
CDR3: CASTWAGSYEQYF
DNA: TGTGCCAGCACCTGGGCAGGCTCCTACGAGCAGTACTTC

V: TRBV20-1
D: TRBD1
J: TRBJ1-2
size: many
length: 13
CDR3: CSANRGPSYGYTF
DNA: TGCAGTGCTAATAGGGGGCCGAGCTATGGCTACACCTTC

V: TRBV5-1
D: TRBD1
J: TRBJ2-1
size: many
length: 16
CDR3: CASSLTGQGALDEQFF
DNA: TGCGCCAGCAGCCTGACGGGACAGGGGGCTTTAGATGAGCAGTTCTTC

V: TRBV28
D: -
J: TRBJ2-7
size: many
length: 13
CDR3: CASSPLGGREQYF
DNA: TGTGCCAGCAGTCCCCTGGGGGGGCGCGAGCAGTACTTC

V: TRBV18
D: -
J: TRBJ2-4
size: -
length: 16
CDR3: CASSPGDSLAKNIQYF
DNA: TGTGCCAGCTCACCAGGAGACAGCCTAGCCAAAAACATTCAGTACTTC

V: TRBV7-9
D: -
J: TRBJ2-1
size: many
length: 11
CDR3: CASSAASEQFF
DNA: TGTGCCAGCAGCGCTGCAAGTGAGCAGTTCTTC

V: TRBV4-2
D: TRBD2
J: TRBJ2-1
size: -
length: 16
CDR3: CASSQGGRGGPDEQFF
DNA: TGTGCCAGCAGCCAAGGCGGGAGGGGGGGGCCGGATGAGCAGTTCTTC

V: TRBV6-1
D: -
J: TRBJ1-5
size: once
length: 14
CDR3: CASRDWTANQPQHF
DNA: TGTGCCAGCAGAGATTGGACAGCCAATCAGCCCCAGCATTTT

V: TRBV24-1
D: -
J: TRBJ2-5
size: many
length: 14
CDR3: CATSDSRRGETQYF
DNA: TGTGCCACCAGTGATTCCAGGAGGGGTGAGACCCAGTACTTC

V: TRBV6-1
D: -
J: TRBJ1-5
size: -
length: 13
CDR3: CASTLTGVQPQHF
DNA: TGTGCCAGCACACTCACGGGAGTTCAGCCCCAGCATTTT

V: TRBV20-1
D: -
J: TRBJ1-1
size: few
length: 14
CDR3: CSATPGVRNTEAFF
DNA: TGCAGTGCTACCCCCGGGGTCCGGAACACTGAAGCTTTCTTT

V: TRBV5-1
D: -
J: TRBJ1-2
size: many
length: 13
CDR3: CASSLDINYGYTF
DNA: TGCGCCAGCAGCTTGGACATTAACTATGGCTACACCTTC

V: TRBV29-1
D: -
J: TRBJ1-2
size: -
length: 12
CDR3: CSAVWGHYGYTF
DNA: TGCAGCGCAGTATGGGGACACTATGGCTACACCTTC

V: TRBV4-1
D: TRBD1
J: TRBJ2-7
size: few
length: 17
CDR3: CASSQVSTGQAHYEQYF
DNA: TGCGCCAGCAGCCAAGTTTCCACAGGACAGGCGCACTACGAGCAGTACTTC

V: TRBV18
D: -
J: TRBJ2-7
size: many
length: 14
CDR3: CASSPPSMVYEQYF
DNA: TGTGCCAGCTCACCACCGAGTATGGTTTACGAGCAGTACTTC

V: TRBV2
D: -
J: TRBJ2-5
size: many
length: 12
CDR3: CASIREGETQYF
DNA: TGTGCCAGCATCAGGGAAGGGGAGACCCAGTACTTC

V: TRBV7-2
D: -
J: TRBJ2-5
size: many
length: 14
CDR3: CASSLAGVRETQYF
DNA: TGTGCCAGCAGCTTAGCGGGGGTTAGGGAGACCCAGTACTTC

V: TRBV5-1
D: -
J: TRBJ1-2
size: many
length: 17
CDR3: CASSLAGGRTSHYGYTF
DNA: TGCGCCAGCAGCTTGGCGGGCGGGCGGACGTCTCACTATGGCTACACCTTC

V: TRBV2
D: TRBD1
J: TRBJ2-1
size: many
length: 16
CDR3: CASSARTGRPDNEQFF
DNA: TGTGCCAGCAGTGCTCGGACAGGTCGCCCCGACAATGAGCAGTTCTTC

V: TRBV11-2
D: -
J: TRBJ2-3
size: many
length: 15
CDR3: CASSLIGVGTDTQYF
DNA: TGTGCCAGCAGCTTAATAGGGGTCGGCACAGATACGCAGTATTTT

V: TRBV6-1
D: -
J: TRBJ2-7
size: many
length: 14
CDR3: CASKFGSNSYEQYF
DNA: TGTGCCAGCAAATTCGGTAGCAACTCCTACGAGCAGTACTTC

V: TRBV15
D: -
J: TRBJ1-4
size: many
length: 17
CDR3: CATSRKRTGGLGEKLFF
DNA: TGTGCCACCAGCAGAAAGCGCACCGGGGGGCTCGGTGAAAAACTGTTTTTT

V: TRBV5-1
D: -
J: TRBJ2-3
size: many
length: 15
CDR3: CASRLNIASTDTQYF
DNA: TGCGCCAGCCGCCTAAACATAGCGAGCACAGATACGCAGTATTTT

V: TRBV24-1
D: -
J: TRBJ2-3
size: many
length: 15
CDR3: CATSDFGAHTDTQYF
DNA: TGTGCCACCAGTGATTTCGGGGCACACACAGATACGCAGTATTTT

V: TRBV7-2
D: -
J: TRBJ1-4
size: many
length: 13
CDR3: CASTLYPLTELFF
DNA: TGTGCCAGCACCCTCTATCCCCTTACGGAACTGTTTTTT

V: TRBV20-1
D: TRBD1
J: TRBJ1-2
size: -
length: 16
CDR3: CSARDMRTGLNYGYTF
DNA: TGCAGTGCTAGAGATATGAGGACAGGGCTAAACTATGGCTACACCTTC

V: TRBV28
D: -
J: TRBJ2-7
size: -
length: 12
CDR3: CASSFYGREQYF
DNA: TGTGCCAGCAGTTTTTACGGGCGCGAGCAGTACTTC

V: TRBV18
D: -
J: TRBJ1-1
size: many
length: 16
CDR3: CASSPRQTLKNTEAFF
DNA: TGTGCCAGCTCACCAAGGCAGACCCTCAAGAACACTGAAGCTTTCTTT

V: TRBV6-2/TRBV6-3
D: -
J: TRBJ2-1
size: many
length: 12
CDR3: CASSYLYNEQFF
DNA: TGTGCCAGCAGTTACTTATACAATGAGCAGTTCTTC

V: TRBV27
D: -
J: TRBJ2-7
size: many
length: 13
CDR3: CASSLSATYEQYF
DNA: TGTGCCAGCAGTTTATCCGCTACCTACGAGCAGTACTTC

V: TRBV4-2
D: -
J: TRBJ2-5
size: many
length: 14
CDR3: CASSHTEGQETQYF
DNA: TGTGCCAGCAGCCATACCGAGGGCCAAGAGACCCAGTACTTC

V: TRBV29-1
D: TRBD1
J: TRBJ1-1
size: many
length: 13
CDR3: CSVERTGNTEAFF
DNA: TGCAGCGTTGAACGGACAGGGAACACTGAAGCTTTCTTT

V: TRBV28
D: -
J: TRBJ2-7
size: many
length: 15
CDR3: CASSFPAGFSYEQYF
DNA: TGTGCCAGCAGTTTCCCGGCGGGGTTCTCCTACGAGCAGTACTTC

V: TRBV19
D: -
J: TRBJ1-2
size: many
length: 13
CDR3: CASSRQINYGYTF
DNA: TGTGCCAGTAGTCGTCAGATTAACTATGGCTACACCTTC